This T cell receptor beta chain emerged from a study of T-cell memory formation after mild COVID-19 (dated by TCRdb to 2020 to 2022). Looking at the study overall: TCR sequence clusters from the two donors were largely donor specific. T-cell clones expanding and contracting after mild COVID-19 in two donors were tracked by longitudinal TCRalpha and TCRbeta repertoire sequencing. Two young, previously healthy adult volunteers, one female and one male, were included in the cohort. What the research found in general, with its limitations: SARS-CoV-2 specificity of the second-wave clones peaking on day 37 was not confirmed. The study covered only a couple of mild cases, and larger cohorts including severe cases with pre-infection samples were considered necessary. From day 15 to 85, contracting clones showed balanced CD4/CD8 phenotypes, whereas a second wave of clones that expanded from day 15 to 37 leaned towards CD4+. Contracting CD4+ clones turned up mainly in the CM and EM memory subsets, whereas EMRA was where CD8+ clones were enriched. Some responding clones were detected in pre-infection memory, suggesting pre-existing cross-reactive memory T cells joined the SARS-CoV-2 response.

Ficoll-Paque density gradient centrifugation was used to isolate PBMCs. Instrument used: Illumina NovaSeq 6000. TCRalpha and TCRbeta cDNA libraries were built by 5'RACE with constant-segment primers, adding sample barcodes and unique molecular identifiers. RNA was extracted from every sample with Trizol reagent. Amplification of the libraries took two PCR steps, and the second step added a second sample barcode plus Illumina TruSeq adapters. Libraries were sequenced on an Illumina NovaSeq with 2 x 150 bp paired-end reads. As for how the authors treated the data: Reads were demultiplexed and collapsed into UMI-guided consensus sequences with migec v1.2.7. Using mixcr v2.1.11, UMI consensuses were aligned to TRA and TRB V and J templates and then assembled into clonotypes. Expanded or contracted clonotypes were those called significant by both edgeR and NoisET, with noise models trained on biological replicates. edgeR calls used a false discovery rate-adjusted p below 0.01 and a log2 fold-change threshold of 1. As an exploratory analysis of dynamics, max-normalized trajectories of the 1000 most abundant clonotypes were examined by PCA with hierarchical clustering. The CD4 or CD8 phenotype of responding clones was assigned using the separately sequenced CD4+ and CD8+ repertoires. TCRdb handled the public reads itself, with Q25 trimming in fastp and clone calling in MiXCR, and kept productive beta chains. CDR3 protein sequences are deduplicated, and each keeps its most common genes and DNA. TCRdb's processing, not the study's, gives the V and J calls here. Within this sample are roughly 14,000 distinct CDR3 sequences, with over 20% of them counted one time only. 55% to 70% of the sample belongs to the ten largest clones.

The germline V gene encodes CDR1 SEHNR and CDR2 FQNEAQ (reference sequence). Counted from cysteine to phenylalanine, this CDR3 has 16 amino acids. Solely the CDR3 DNA is kept, with 48 bases framed from the first base. V lost 3 bases and J lost 4 bases, and the count of bases not matched to a germline gene is 5. The table lists this clonotype with many counts. The antigen it binds to is not known. Base quality data are lacking; no much larger clone is found one base away. The TCR originated in a man younger than 30 who had mild COVID-19 (a few samples of this study predate the infection). The sample titles of this study are shuffled in the database, so cell type and time point are left out; the donor was told from shared clones. The chain is assembled from TRBV7-9 and TRBJ2-3, with 12 middle bases fitting TRBD2. Sequences were obtained from PBMCs or a T cell subset sorted from them (not recorded which). In nucleotide form, the sequence is TGTGCCAGCAGCTTGCCTAGCGGGGGGGCCTCAGATACGCAGTATTTT. This sequence encodes CASSLPSGGASDTQYF.